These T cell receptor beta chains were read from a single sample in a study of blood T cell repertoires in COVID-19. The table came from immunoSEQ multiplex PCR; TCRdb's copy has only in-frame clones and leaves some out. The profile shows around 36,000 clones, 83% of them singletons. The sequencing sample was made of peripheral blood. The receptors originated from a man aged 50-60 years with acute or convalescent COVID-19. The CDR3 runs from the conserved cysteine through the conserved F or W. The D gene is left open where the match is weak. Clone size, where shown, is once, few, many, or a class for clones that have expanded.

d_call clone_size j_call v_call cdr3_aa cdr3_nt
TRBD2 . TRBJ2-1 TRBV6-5 CASTQLAGGRNEQFF TGTGCCAGCACCCAACTAGCGGGAGGGCGCAATGAGCAGTTCTTC
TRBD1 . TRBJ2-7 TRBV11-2 CASTLDREYEQYF TGTGCCAGCACCCTGGACAGGGAGTACGAGCAGTACTTC
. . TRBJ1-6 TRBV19 CASSIAGFDLHF TGTGCCAGTAGTATTGCGGGATTCGACCTCCACTTT
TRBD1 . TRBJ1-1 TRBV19 CASSIPRDRGGLGTEAFF TGTGCCAGTAGTATCCCCCGGGACAGGGGTGGTTTGGGCACTGAAGCTTTCTTT
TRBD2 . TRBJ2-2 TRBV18 CASSEQRGDTGELFF TGTGCCAGCTCAGAACAGCGGGGGGACACCGGGGAGCTGTTTTTT
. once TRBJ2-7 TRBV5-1 CASSLGSQRRGIPEQYF TGCGCCAGCAGCTTGGGGAGTCAAAGGCGCGGAATCCCCGAGCAGTACTTC
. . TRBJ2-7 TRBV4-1 CASSQGGRPDITEQYF TGCGCCAGCAGCCAAGGGGGGCGACCGGACATCACCGAGCAGTACTTC
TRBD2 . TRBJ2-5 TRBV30 CAWSISGGRETQYF TGTGCCTGGAGTATTAGCGGGGGGCGGGAGACCCAGTACTTC
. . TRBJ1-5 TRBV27 CASSLRAGDYSNQPQHF TGTGCCAGCAGTTTAAGGGCAGGGGATTATAGCAATCAGCCCCAGCATTTT
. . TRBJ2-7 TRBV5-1 CASSLQGNEQYF TGCGCCAGCAGCTTACAGGGTAACGAGCAGTACTTC
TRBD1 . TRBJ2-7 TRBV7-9 CASSSAGTGGLEQYF TGTGCCAGCAGTTCCGCCGGGACAGGGGGCCTCGAGCAGTACTTC
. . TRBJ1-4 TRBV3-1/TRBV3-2 CASSQAGIGTNEKLFF TGTGCCAGCAGCCAAGCAGGGATAGGAACTAATGAAAAACTGTTTTTT
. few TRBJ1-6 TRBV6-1 CASSELGSSYNSPLHF TGTGCCAGCAGTGAACTGGGGAGCTCCTATAATTCACCCCTCCACTTT
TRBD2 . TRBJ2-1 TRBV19 CATWGTSGYLRNEQFF TGTGCCACGTGGGGGACTAGCGGGTATTTACGCAATGAGCAGTTCTTC
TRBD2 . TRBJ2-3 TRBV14 CASSTPGRGGYDDTQYF TGTGCCAGCAGCACCCCCGGGCGGGGGGGATATGACGATACGCAGTATTTT
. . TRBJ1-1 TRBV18 CASSPIGDTEAFF TGTGCCAGCTCCCCGATTGGAGACACTGAAGCTTTCTTT
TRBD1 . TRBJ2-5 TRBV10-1 CASLRDRAETQYF TGCGCCAGTCTCCGGGACAGGGCAGAGACCCAGTACTTC
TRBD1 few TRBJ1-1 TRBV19 CASNGNRGYTEAFF TGTGCCAGTAACGGGAACAGGGGATACACTGAAGCTTTCTTT
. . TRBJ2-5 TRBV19 CASSMAAASAHPETQYF TGTGCCAGTAGTATGGCAGCGGCTAGCGCCCACCCAGAGACCCAGTACTTC
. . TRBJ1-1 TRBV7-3 CASSTRGSATEAFF TGTGCCAGCAGCACGAGGGGGTCTGCCACTGAAGCTTTCTTT
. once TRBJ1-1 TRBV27 CASSIREDTEAFF TGTGCCAGCAGTATCAGGGAGGACACTGAAGCTTTCTTT
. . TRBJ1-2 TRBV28 CASSPAGFGGYTF TGTGCCAGCAGTCCCGCGGGCTTCGGCGGCTACACCTTC
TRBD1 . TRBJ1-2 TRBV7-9 CASSSIRGQGYGYTF TGTGCCAGCAGCTCTATAAGGGGACAGGGCTATGGCTACACCTTC
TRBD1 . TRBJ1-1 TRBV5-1 CASSFTGGETEAFF TGCGCCAGCAGCTTTACAGGGGGAGAAACTGAAGCTTTCTTT
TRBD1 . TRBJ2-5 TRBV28 CASSLGQPQETQYF TGTGCCAGCAGCTTGGGACAGCCTCAAGAGACCCAGTACTTC
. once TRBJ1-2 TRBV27 CASSFGSTGFYGYTF TGTGCCAGCAGTTTCGGATCCACAGGGTTCTATGGCTACACCTTC
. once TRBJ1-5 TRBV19 CASSSKGGIQHF TGTGCCAGTAGTAGTAAAGGGGGTATTCAGCATTTT
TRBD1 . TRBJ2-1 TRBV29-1 CSVEGRDRVDNEQFF TGCAGCGTTGAAGGGAGGGACAGGGTGGACAATGAGCAGTTCTTC
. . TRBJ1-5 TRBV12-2 CASRSRITGPQHF TGTGCAAGTCGCTCCAGGATCACCGGGCCCCAGCATTTT
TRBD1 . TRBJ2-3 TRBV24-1 CATSDPTGFSTDTQYF TGTGCCACCAGTGACCCGACAGGGTTTAGCACAGATACGCAGTATTTT
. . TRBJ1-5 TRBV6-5 CASRHSGGNQPQHF TGTGCCAGCAGACACTCAGGAGGTAATCAGCCCCAGCATTTT
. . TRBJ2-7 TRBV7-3 CASSINEQYF TGTGCCAGCAGCATCAACGAGCAGTACTTC
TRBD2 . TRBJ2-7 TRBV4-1 CASSQTSGGSYEQYF TGCGCCAGCAGCCAGACTAGCGGGGGAAGCTACGAGCAGTACTTC
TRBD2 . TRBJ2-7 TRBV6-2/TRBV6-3 CASSYSSNGGYYEQYF TGTGCCAGCAGTTACTCGAGTAACGGGGGGTACTACGAGCAGTACTTC
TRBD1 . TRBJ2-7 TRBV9 CASSAGTGGDYEQYF TGTGCCAGCAGCGCCGGGACAGGGGGCGATTACGAGCAGTACTTC
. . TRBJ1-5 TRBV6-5 CASALGGNQPQHF TGTGCCAGCGCCTTAGGCGGAAATCAGCCCCAGCATTTT
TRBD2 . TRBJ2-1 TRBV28 CASSSHRLAGNEQFF TGTGCCAGCAGTTCCCATCGACTAGCGGGCAATGAGCAGTTCTTC
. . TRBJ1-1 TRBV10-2 CASSEWSTINTEAFF TGCGCCAGCAGTGAGTGGTCGACTATCAACACTGAAGCTTTCTTT
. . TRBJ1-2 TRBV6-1 CASSEGGNYGYTF TGTGCCAGCAGTGAAGGGGGCAACTATGGCTACACCTTC
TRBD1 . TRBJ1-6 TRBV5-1 CASSIQGGAGNSPLHF TGCGCCAGCAGCATCCAAGGGGGCGCGGGAAATTCACCCCTCCACTTT
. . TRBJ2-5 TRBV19 CATSGSETQYF TGTGCCACCTCAGGCTCTGAGACCCAGTACTTC
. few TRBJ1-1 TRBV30 CAWSPFSPTVNTEAFF TGTGCCTGGAGTCCTTTCTCCCCGACTGTGAACACTGAAGCTTTCTTT
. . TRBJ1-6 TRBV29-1 CSVGPGYNSPLHF TGCAGCGTTGGTCCGGGGTACAATTCACCCCTCCACTTT
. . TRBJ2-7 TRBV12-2 CARGRDFTYEQYF TGTGCAAGGGGCCGGGACTTTACCTACGAGCAGTACTTC
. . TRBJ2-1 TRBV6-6 CASSYSRSYNEQFF TGTGCCAGCAGTTACTCGAGGAGTTACAATGAGCAGTTCTTC
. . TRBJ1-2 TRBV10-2 CASSESSYGYTF TGCGCCAGCAGTGAGTCCAGCTATGGCTACACCTTC
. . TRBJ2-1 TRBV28 CASSLDTREQFF TGTGCCAGCAGTTTGGACACTCGAGAGCAGTTCTTC
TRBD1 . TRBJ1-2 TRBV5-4 CASSLMGQHGYTF TGTGCCAGCAGCCTAATGGGACAGCACGGCTACACCTTC